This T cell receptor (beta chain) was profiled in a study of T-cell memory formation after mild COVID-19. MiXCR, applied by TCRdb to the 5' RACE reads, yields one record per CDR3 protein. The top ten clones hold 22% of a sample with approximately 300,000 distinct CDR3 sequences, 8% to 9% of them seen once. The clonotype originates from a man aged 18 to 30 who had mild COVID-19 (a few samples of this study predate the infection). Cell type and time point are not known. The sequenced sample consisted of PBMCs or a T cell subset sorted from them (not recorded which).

This CDR3 is CASSLPGFAIYF. The CDR3 coding sequence is TGTGCCAGCAGCTTACCCGGCTTCGCCATATATTTT. The chain employs TRBV7-9 and TRBJ1-3; no firm D call. Germline loops: CDR1 SEHNR, CDR2 FQNEAQ (reference sequence). CDR3 size: 12 residues. Deletions cut 2 bases from V and 11 bases from J, with 10 bases between.